The 26 T cell receptor beta chains below were found in one sample sequenced in a study of blood T cell repertoires in COVID-19. Sequencing was performed with immunoSEQ multiplex PCR; in TCRdb, only in-frame clones are kept and a portion is missing. Of about 240,000 clones listed, 75% to 90% are singletons. Sequencing input: peripheral blood. The receptors come from a man in his sixties who had recovered from COVID-19.

The chain uses TRBV5-5 and TRBJ2-1; 7 positions match TRBD1. Germline V gives CDR1 SGHKS, CDR2 YYEKEE (reference sequence). CDR3 length: 18 residues. V was pared by 0 bases and J by 6 bases, with 15 bases of the junction left unmatched. The CDR3 loop reads CASSLAARRGGSFNEQFF. The CDR3 DNA is TGTGCCAGCAGCTTGGCCGCTCGGAGAGGGGGCTCGTTCAATGAGCAGTTCTTC.

V is TRBV24-1 and J is TRBJ1-5; the D gene is possibly TRBD1 (5 bases). The CDR3 is made up of 16 amino acids. Trimming pared 3 bases from V and 1 base from J, leaving 12 bases between. Looked up from germline, CDR1 is KGHDR and CDR2 is SFDVKD. The CDR3 DNA follows: TGTGCCACCAGTGATCAAGGGGAGGGAAGCAATCAGCCCCAGCATTTT. Its translation: CATSDQGEGSNQPQHF.

In its sample, this clone was seen once. The CDR3 loop is CASSFELAGAYEQYF. CDR3 in DNA: TGCGCCAGCAGCTTTGAACTAGCGGGAGCCTACGAGCAGTACTTC. The chain links TRBV5-1 to TRBJ2-7; TRBD2 matches at 11 bases. V trimming: 2 bases; J trimming: 2 bases; junction bases outside the gene matches: 3. Per germline, CDR1 SGHRS and CDR2 YFSETQ. This CDR3 has 15 residues.

This sequence joins TRBV9 and TRBJ1-1; weak D call: TRBD1 (5 bases). Trimming took off 3 bases at V and 1 base at J, with 13 bases between the two ends. The CDR3 loop spans 15 amino acids. CDR1 SGDLS and CDR2 YYNGEE come from the germline V gene. Written as DNA, the CDR3 is TGTGCCAGCAGCGGGAGGGGCGAACCGAACACTGAAGCTTTCTTT. It encodes CASSGRGEPNTEAFF.

The V and J genes are TRBV6-6 and TRBJ1-6, with unresolved D. This CDR3 region has 16 residues. Looked up from germline, CDR1 is MNHNY and CDR2 is SVGAGI (reference sequence). With 0 bases removed from V and 3 bases from J, the gap between germline ends came to 9 bases. The CDR3 DNA sequence: TGTGCCAGCAGTTACTCTCTTCACGGCTATAATTCACCCCTCCACTTT. This translates into CASSYSLHGYNSPLHF.

With regard to this clone: Other nucleotide sequences from this sample produce the same CDR3. The chain has TRBV30 and TRBJ2-6; tentatively, D is TRBD1 (6 bases). Per germline, CDR1 GTSNPN and CDR2 SVGIG (reference sequence). The CDR3 contains 16 residues. Trimming removed 2 bases from V and 0 bases from J, with 11 bases in between. CDR3 DNA: TGTGCCTGGAGTCGTGGGGGCCCCTCTGGGGCCAACGTCCTGACTTTC. Translation: CAWSRGGPSGANVLTF.

This clone was picked up one time. This chain connects TRBV3-1 (or the pseudogene TRBV3-2) to TRBJ1-2; 7 positions match TRBD1. Germline V gene lookup returns CDR1 LGHDT and CDR2 YNNKEL (reference sequence). J was trimmed by 8 bases and V by 4 bases; bases with no gene match: 13. The CDR3 contains 15 residues. Here the CDR3 DNA reads TGTGCCAGCAGCCTAGGCGTCCAGGCAGGGGGGGGCTACACCTTC. Its translation: CASSLGVQAGGGYTF.

Ten or more counts support this clone. The rearrangement joins TRBV6-2 or TRBV6-3 to TRBJ2-2, with 9 bases lining up with TRBD2. Trimming removed 2 bases from V and 5 bases from J; junction bases left unmatched: 6. The germline CDR1 and CDR2 sequences are MNHEY and SVGEGT. The CDR3 totals 16 residues. This CDR3 reads CASSYTAGGRTGELFF. CDR3 nucleotides: TGTGCCAGCAGTTACACGGCGGGGGGGAGGACCGGGGAGCTGTTTTTT.

This chain joins TRBV18 and TRBJ2-5, with D perhaps matching TRBD2 (6 bases). CDR3 length equals 13 residues. Germline CDR1 KGHSH, CDR2 LQKENI. V lost 3 bases, J lost 5 bases, and 10 bases lay in between. CDR3 residues: CASSPGGTETQYF. In nucleotides, the CDR3 is TGTGCCAGCTCACCGGGCGGGACGGAGACCCAGTACTTC.

This chain connects TRBV7-9 to TRBJ2-2, with TRBD1 matching over 10 bases. Unmatched junction bases numbered 6, after V lost 7 bases and J lost 4 bases. There are 15 residues in the CDR3. Germline values: CDR1 SEHNR, CDR2 FQNEAQ (reference sequence). The CDR3 spells CASTRQGASTGELFF. CDR3 coding DNA: TGTGCCAGCACCAGACAGGGGGCGAGCACCGGGGAGCTGTTTTTT.

The rearrangement uses TRBV18 and TRBJ2-7, with D possibly matching TRBD1 (6 bases). The CDR3 length is 14 residues. Trimming pared 3 bases from V and 3 bases from J, leaving 12 bases between. Per germline, CDR1 KGHSH and CDR2 LQKENI. The CDR3 region has the DNA TGTGCCAGCTCACCGGTAGGGGGAGACTACGAGCAGTACTTC. Amino acids: CASSPVGGDYEQYF.

The DNA for the CDR3 is TGTGCCAGCAGTTTAACGGGACAGGGGACTGGAAACACCATATATTTT. It codes for CASSLTGQGTGNTIYF. The chain employs TRBV28 and TRBJ1-3; 10 nucleotides match TRBD1. Germline trimming cut 2 bases from V and 2 bases from J; bases unmatched to any gene: 3. There are 16 residues in the CDR3. The germline V gene encodes CDR1 MDHEN and CDR2 SYDVKM.

V gene TRBV27 combines with J gene TRBJ2-1; 7 bases are shared with TRBD1. CDR1 and CDR2 (germline): MNHEY, SMNVEV (reference sequence). The CDR3 totals 15 residues. The V segment lost 0 bases and the J segment 5 bases; nucleotides outside the gene matches: 4. Here the CDR3 reads CASSLSTGIHNEQFF. The CDR3 DNA reads TGTGCCAGCAGTTTATCGACAGGGATCCACAATGAGCAGTTCTTC.

V gene TRBV7-9 combines with J gene TRBJ2-3; D is ambiguous. The germline CDR1 and CDR2 sequences are SEHNR and FQNEAQ (reference sequence). The V gene lost 2 bases and the J gene lost 8 bases, with 11 bases spanning the gap. The CDR3 runs to 13 residues. The CDR3 loop is CASSLNISPTQYF. The CDR3 bases are TGTGCCAGCAGCTTAAACATTTCCCCTACGCAGTATTTT. Together with reference TRBV7-9 and TRBJ2-3, the CDR3 gives the full variable domain: DTGVSQNPRHKITKRGQNVTFRCDPISEHNRLYWYRQTLGQGPEFLTYFQNEAQLEKSRLLSDRFSAERPKGSFSTLEIQRTEQGDSAMYLCASSLNISPTQYFGPGTRLTVL.

The rearrangement joins TRBV10-3 to TRBJ2-1, with 8 bases aligning to TRBD2. The CDR3 covers 16 residues. Germline trimming cut 6 bases from V and 0 bases from J; bases unmatched to any gene: 7. From germline, CDR1 is ENHRY and CDR2 SYGVKD. CDR3 DNA: TGTGCCATCAGCCCGGGGGGGGCGGACTCCTACAATGAGCAGTTCTTC. Translated, it gives CAISPGGADSYNEQFF.

The V call is TRBV6-1, the J call TRBJ2-5; 7 nucleotides match TRBD1. Germline CDR1 MNHNS, CDR2 SASEGT. The length of the CDR3 is 15 residues. With 2 bases clipped from V and 5 bases from J, the junction kept 8 bases outside the gene matches. This CDR3 reads CASSESTGWWETQYF. Written as DNA, the CDR3 is TGTGCCAGCAGTGAATCGACAGGGTGGTGGGAGACCCAGTACTTC.

The CDR3 is CASTSSFMNTEAFF. CDR3 coding DNA: TGTGCCAGTACCTCCAGTTTCATGAACACTGAAGCTTTCTTT. The chain uses TRBV19 and TRBJ1-1, with D unresolved. Germline V gives CDR1 LNHDA, CDR2 SQIVND (reference sequence). CDR3 size: 14 residues. Trimming cost V 7 bases and J 0 bases, with 12 bases left between them.

The J gene is TRBJ2-7, the V gene TRBV27; a possible D gene is TRBD1 (8 bases). Germline V gene sequence: CDR1 MNHEY, CDR2 SMNVEV (reference sequence). The CDR3 length is 14 residues. V was shortened by 4 bases and J by 2 bases, with 12 bases between the two germline ends. CDR3 bases: TGTGCCAGCAGTTACAGGGGGGGAGCCTACGAGCAGTACTTC. It is translated as CASSYRGGAYEQYF.

CDR3 protein: CSVGGAGGLSGANVLTF. CDR3 DNA sequence: TGCAGCGTTGGAGGGGCAGGGGGGCTCTCTGGGGCCAACGTCCTGACTTTC. This chain links TRBV29-1 with TRBJ2-6; a weak D match, TRBD1 (7 bases). Trimming cost V 4 bases and J 0 bases, with 16 bases left between them. The CDR3 contains 17 residues. CDR1 and CDR2 from the germline V gene are SQVTM and ANQGSEA.

V usage is TRBV19 and J usage is TRBJ2-2, with D perhaps TRBD1 (6 bases). The CDR3 sequence is 14 residues long. V shed 6 bases and J shed 0 bases, with 8 bases lying between them. Looked up from germline, CDR1 is LNHDA and CDR2 is SQIVND (reference sequence). This CDR3 reads CASRRGTNTGELFF. The CDR3 DNA follows: TGTGCCAGTAGGAGGGGGACGAACACCGGGGAGCTGTTTTTT.

The rearrangement links TRBV27 to TRBJ1-6; 9 bases fit TRBD1. This CDR3 is 15 amino acids long. Germline lookup yields CDR1 MNHEY and CDR2 SMNVEV (reference sequence). The junction had 8 bases not matched to a gene; V was cut back by 5 bases and J by 9 bases. The CDR3 sequence: CASSPPTGGPSPLHF. The DNA of the CDR3 is TGTGCCAGCAGTCCCCCGACAGGGGGGCCTTCACCCCTCCACTTT.

The chain's CDR3 is CASRQGQEGTEAFF. The CDR3 bases are TGCGCCAGCCGACAGGGACAGGAAGGCACTGAAGCTTTCTTT. The chain links TRBV5-1 to TRBJ1-1, with 8 bases identical to TRBD1. The trim removed 7 bases at V and 4 bases at J, leaving 9 bases unmatched. The CDR3 spans 14 residues. Germline CDR1 and CDR2: SGHRS and YFSETQ. The variable domain in full, with the rest retrieved from reference TRBV5-1 and TRBJ1-1, is KAGVTQTPRYLIKTRGQQVTLSCSPISGHRSVSWYQQTPGQGLQFLFEYFSETQRNKGNFPGRFSGRQFSNSRSEMNVSTLELGDSALYLCASRQGQEGTEAFFGQGTRLTVV.

This clone was counted a few times. The chain has TRBV5-1 and TRBJ1-5; no definite D call. V lost 5 bases, J lost 7 bases, and 16 bases lay in between. CDR1 and CDR2 (germline): SGHRS, YFSETQ. CDR3 length equals 14 residues. In DNA, the CDR3 is TGCGCCAGCAGATCCGATCCTAATAGCCAGCCCCAGCATTTT. This encodes CASRSDPNSQPQHF.

The J gene is TRBJ2-3, the V gene TRBV15; no firm D call. The CDR3 is 13 residues long. CDR1 LNHNV and CDR2 YYDKDF come from the germline V gene (reference sequence). Trimming cost V 0 bases and J 9 bases, with 10 bases left between them. The chain's CDR3 is CATSRDLRLTQYF. The CDR3 DNA reads TGTGCCACCAGCAGAGATCTCCGGTTAACGCAGTATTTT.

J is TRBJ2-1 and V is TRBV7-2, with a possible D match to TRBD1 (6 bases). CDR3 length equals 16 residues. Trimming pared 0 bases from V and 4 bases from J, leaving 13 bases between. Germline CDR1 reads SGHTA; CDR2 reads FQGNSA. DNA for the CDR3: TGTGCCAGCAGCTTAGCCCCCACAGGGTCATACAATGAGCAGTTCTTC. Translating gives CASSLAPTGSYNEQFF.

This clone was observed once. This chain joins TRBV5-1 and TRBJ1-2; D not certain. V lost 4 bases to trimming and J lost 4 bases, with 14 bases between them. The CDR3 totals 14 residues. CDR1 and CDR2 (germline): SGHRS, YFSETQ. CDR3 region: CASSPLEPSYGYTF. DNA for the CDR3: TGCGCCAGCAGCCCCTTGGAGCCCTCCTATGGCTACACCTTC.